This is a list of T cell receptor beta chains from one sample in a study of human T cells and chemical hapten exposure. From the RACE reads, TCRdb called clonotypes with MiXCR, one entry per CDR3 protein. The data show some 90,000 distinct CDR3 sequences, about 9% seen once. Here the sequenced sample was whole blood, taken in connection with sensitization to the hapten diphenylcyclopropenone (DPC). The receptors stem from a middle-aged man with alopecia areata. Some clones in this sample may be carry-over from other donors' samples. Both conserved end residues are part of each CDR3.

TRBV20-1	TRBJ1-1	CSADPLNTEAFF
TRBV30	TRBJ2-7	CAWSSASGRDEQYF
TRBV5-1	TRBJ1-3	CASSRNSGNTIYF
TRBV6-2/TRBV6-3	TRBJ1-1	CASSYRMPGGGNTEAFF
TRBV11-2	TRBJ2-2	CASIQTGLRPGELFF
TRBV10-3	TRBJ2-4	CAILAGGIKNIQYF
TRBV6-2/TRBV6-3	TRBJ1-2	CASSYTRGSYGYTF
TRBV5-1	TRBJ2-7	CASSFGGDFLYEQYF
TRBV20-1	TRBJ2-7	CSASVAGASYEQYF
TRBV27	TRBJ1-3	CASSRTGSGNTIYF
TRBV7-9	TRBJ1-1	CANRQGASTEAFF
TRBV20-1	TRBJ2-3	CSARDRSGRATDTQYF
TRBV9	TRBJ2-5	CASSVAAGSWGDETQYF
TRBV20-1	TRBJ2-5	CSATRDRTQETQYF
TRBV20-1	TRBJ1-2	CSAGESGTPANYGYTF
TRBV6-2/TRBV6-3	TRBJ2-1	CASSWANLAGVNDEQFF
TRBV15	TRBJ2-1	CATSRPPGLAVNNEQFF
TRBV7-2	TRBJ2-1	CASSSREDEQFF
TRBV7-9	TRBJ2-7	CASSSGRHPSWDEQYF
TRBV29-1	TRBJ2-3	CSGKPGQTPSDTQYF
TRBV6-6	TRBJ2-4	CASIIQPLAKNIQYF
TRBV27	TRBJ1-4	CASSWDRDEKLFF
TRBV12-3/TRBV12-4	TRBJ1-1	CASSYQRDRFVMNTEAFF
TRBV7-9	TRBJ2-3	CASSLDSASAQYF
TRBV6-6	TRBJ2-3	CASSYSVGGSTDTQYF
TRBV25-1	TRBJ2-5	CASKRDSHQETQYF
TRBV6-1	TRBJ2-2	CASSPGLAGRNTGELFF
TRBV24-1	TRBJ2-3	CATSDFTGLDTDTQYF
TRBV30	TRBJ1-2	CAWSGHPYGYTF
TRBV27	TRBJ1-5	CASSPGSRYQPQHF
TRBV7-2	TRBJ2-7	CASSRSTGGNVYEQYF